Presented here are 13 T cell receptor beta chains from one specimen sequenced in a study of early T cells in non-severe SARS-CoV-2 infection. TCRdb re-derived calls from the 5' RACE reads in MiXCR, one entry per CDR3 protein. The sample records 90,000 to 130,000 distinct CDR3 sequences, about an eighth being singletons. Specimen: whole blood. Receptors originate from an adult who was a healthcare worker with PCR-confirmed SARS-CoV-2 infection or an uninfected control (not recorded which).

This clonotype was detected ten times or more. J is TRBJ1-1 and V is TRBV11-3; tentative D call: TRBD1 (5 bases). The CDR3 loop spans 14 amino acids. V was clipped by 3 bases and J by 0 bases, with 8 bases between them. Germline V gene lookup returns CDR1 SGHNT and CDR2 YENEEA. CDR3 bases: TGTGCCAGCAGCTTGACAGCCATGAACACTGAAGCTTTCTTT. Translated: CASSLTAMNTEAFF.

The table lists this clonotype with a few counts. The rearrangement links TRBV7-3 to TRBJ1-1; a possible D gene is TRBD1 (5 bases). The germline V and J ends were trimmed by 3 bases and 1 base, with 9 bases remaining between them. The CDR3 consists of 14 residues. Germline assignment: CDR1 SGHTA and CDR2 FQGTGA. The CDR3 sequence: CASSFDRWNTEAFF. CDR3 sequence (DNA): TGTGCCAGCAGCTTCGACAGATGGAACACTGAAGCTTTCTTT.

This clonotype came up a few times. The genes are TRBV7-3 and TRBJ2-2; 7 bases are shared with TRBD1. This CDR3 is built from 17 residues. Germline-derived CDR1 and CDR2 are SGHTA and FQGTGA. With V trimmed by 5 bases and J by 5 bases, 14 bases remained unmatched. The CDR3 bases are TGTGCCAGCAGCCTCAGGGACAGCCTGGGGTTTACCGGGGAGCTGTTTTTT. Amino acid sequence: CASSLRDSLGFTGELFF.

CDR3 in amino acids: CASSFASPRPANQETQYF. CDR3 bases: TGTGCCAGCAGTTTCGCTTCTCCCCGCCCCGCCAACCAAGAGACCCAGTACTTC. The chain carries TRBV27 and TRBJ2-5, with D unresolved. Trimming took off 3 bases at V and 0 bases at J, with 20 bases between the two ends. Germline CDR1 and CDR2: MNHEY and SMNVEV (reference sequence). This CDR3 is built from 18 residues.

The chain employs TRBV5-1 and TRBJ2-2, with D possibly TRBD1 on 6 matching bases. With 0 bases removed from V and 4 bases from J, the gap between germline ends came to 13 bases. CDR1 and CDR2 (germline): SGHRS, YFSETQ. The CDR3 consists of 16 residues. The CDR3 spells CASSLGYRESTGELFF. DNA of the CDR3: TGCGCCAGCAGCTTGGGTTACAGGGAATCCACCGGGGAGCTGTTTTTT.

J is TRBJ2-7 and V is TRBV18, with a tentative D call TRBD2 (5 bases). The CDR3 extends over 16 amino acids. The V end was cut by 0 bases, the J end by 1 base, with 13 bases between. CDR1 KGHSH and CDR2 LQKENI come from the germline V gene. Here the CDR3 DNA reads TGTGCCAGCTCACCACCGAGGCCATGGGAGTCCTACGAGCAGTACTTC. This encodes CASSPPRPWESYEQYF.

This clonotype was observed a few times. This chain links TRBV29-1 with TRBJ1-3; D is possibly TRBD1 (6 bases). V gave up 5 bases and J gave up 0 bases, with 11 bases separating them. The V gene's germline CDR1 is SQVTM and CDR2 ANQGSEA. This CDR3 region has 14 residues. The CDR3 loop reads CSVTTGGSGNTIYF. The CDR3, as DNA: TGCAGCGTTACGACAGGCGGCTCTGGAAACACCATATATTTT.

This clonotype was seen a handful of times. The chain employs TRBV14 and TRBJ2-7, with unresolved D. CDR1 is SGHDN, CDR2 FVKESK, per germline. Trimming stripped 3 bases from V and 1 base from J, with 13 bases between. The CDR3 spans 15 residues. The chain's CDR3 is CASSHSVDVSYEQYF. The CDR3 bases are TGTGCCAGCAGCCACTCCGTGGACGTATCCTACGAGCAGTACTTC.

This clonotype was counted between two and nine times. The genes are TRBV10-2 and TRBJ1-1; 10 bases are a match to TRBD1. The CDR3 totals 15 residues. The germline CDR1 and CDR2 sequences are WSHSY and SAAADI. Trimming took 4 bases from V and 3 from J; bases not matched to a gene: 5. This CDR3 reads CASSGDRGRYTEAFF. The CDR3 coding sequence is TGCGCCAGCAGTGGAGACAGGGGGCGATACACTGAAGCTTTCTTT.

The rearrangement joins TRBV7-3 to TRBJ2-7, with D uncertain. The CDR3 sequence is 13 residues long. The ends were cut back, 2 bases at V and 4 bases at J, with 9 bases in the middle. Germline assignment: CDR1 SGHTA and CDR2 FQGTGA. The DNA of the CDR3 is TGTGCCAGCAGCTTAGGGCAGCGATACGAGCAGTACTTC. This codes for CASSLGQRYEQYF.

In its sample, this clonotype was seen a few times. This rearrangement joins TRBV20-1 to TRBJ1-2; D uncertain. The CDR3 has 10 amino acids. V shed 5 bases and J shed 6 bases, with 7 bases lying between them. CDR1 and CDR2 (germline): DFQATT, SNEGSKA (reference sequence). CDR3 nucleotides: TGCAGTGCTTCTCTGGATGGCTACACCTTC. It specifies CSASLDGYTF.

The chain recombines TRBV10-1 with TRBJ2-2; D is undetermined. Germline V gene sequence: CDR1 WNHNN, CDR2 SYGVQD (reference sequence). The CDR3 sequence is 13 residues long. The V end was cut by 6 bases, the J end by 2 bases, with 7 bases between. CDR3 loop: CASSPQNTGELFF. The CDR3, as DNA: TGCGCCAGCAGCCCTCAAAACACCGGGGAGCTGTTTTTT.

The rearrangement links TRBV21-1 to TRBJ1-2; whether TRBD1, the table's D call, matches the DNA was not checked. TRBV21-1 is recorded as a pseudogene. This CDR3 comprises 15 residues. The CDR3: CASSKGQGGHYGYTF. DNA for the CDR3: TGTGCCAGCTCCAAGGGCCAGGGGGGGCACTATGGCTACACCTTC.